The sequence of this T cell receptor (beta chain) was determined in a study of CXCR3-negative and CXCR3-positive naive CD8 T cells. Study findings and constraints: Researchers report that CXCR3-positive naive cells carry more hydrophobic TRB CDR3s than CXCR3-negative naive cells. Cryopreservation partially decreased CXCR3 expression, and most assays used fresh PBMCs.

Germline CDR1 is MNHEY and CDR2 is SMNVEV (reference sequence). The CDR3 length is 13 residues. Cells classed as naive CD8+ T cells were CD45RO-CCR7+CD27+CD95-. In the case of this clonotype: Its target is unknown.

With UMI labels, 5' RACE was used to prepare the TRB cDNA libraries. TCRdb re-analyzed the 5' RACE reads; it lists each CDR3 protein once, without DNA. The table for this sample gives about 66,000 distinct CDR3 sequences. This rearrangement joins TRBV27 to TRBJ1-1. This receptor was taken from a human donor in good health. Some clones in this sample may be carry-over from other donors' samples. The sample was naive CXCR3- CD8+ T cells from blood. The subset denotes: CD45RO-CCR7+CD27+CD95- naive CD8+ T cells lacking CXCR3 (TNR3-). CDR3 sequence: CASSPTPNTEAFF.